These 17 T cell receptor beta chains were all obtained from the same sample, sequenced in a study of T cells in Graves' hyperthyroidism and ophthalmopathy. Amplified TCR beta CDR3 regions derived from RNA transcripts. RT-PCR in the first round (using the HTBI primer set) targeted the TCR CDR3. TCRdb independently ran MiXCR on the multiplex PCR reads; one entry per CDR3 protein. The sample records about 740,000 distinct CDR3 sequences, 14% being singletons. Sequenced sample: blood. These receptors came from a woman aged 18-29 years with Graves' hyperthyroidism.

Many counts were recorded for this clonotype. The V and J genes are TRBV6-1 and TRBJ2-7, with D uncertain. This CDR3 is built from 12 residues. The V gene's germline CDR1 is MNHNS and CDR2 SASEGT. The CDR3 region has the DNA TGTGCTCACCGTCTGGACGGCTACGAGCAGTACTTC. Translating it yields CAHRLDGYEQYF.

V is TRBV2 and J is TRBJ2-5; TRBD2 matches 8 bases. The V gene's germline CDR1 is SNHLY and CDR2 FYNNEI. Trimming cost V 1 base and J 5 bases; bases outside gene matches: 6. CDR3 length equals 15 residues. The DNA of the CDR3 is TGTGCCAGCAGTGAAGAAGCGGGAGCAGTTGAGACCCAGTACTTC. Protein: CASSEEAGAVETQYF.

This clonotype has more than one count but fewer than ten. The CDR3 loop is CSVLQGYEQFF. In DNA, the CDR3 is TGCAGCGTTCTACAGGGGTACGAGCAGTTCTTC. The V call is TRBV29-1, the J call TRBJ2-1; 7 nucleotides align to TRBD1. J lost 10 bases, V lost 5 bases, and 5 bases had no gene match. Germline CDR1 is SQVTM and CDR2 is ANQGSEA. CDR3 size: 11 residues.

Notes on this clonotype: A clone one base away is much larger, so this may be a read error. The gene calls are TRBV7-9 and TRBJ2-1, with 12 bases matching TRBD2. The CDR3 totals 14 residues. With V trimmed by 5 bases and J by 9 bases, 5 bases remained unmatched. Germline values: CDR1 SEHNR, CDR2 FQNEAQ (reference sequence). CDR3 DNA sequence: TGTGCCAGCAGCACTAGCGGGAGGAATCGTGAGCAGTTCTTC. It codes for CASSTSGRNREQFF.

This clonotype was seen a few times. This likely comes from a read error, as the CDR3 has no conserved phenylalanine or tryptophan at its end. The J gene is TRBJ2-3, the V gene TRBV29-1; D might be TRBD1 or TRBD2, each matching 5 bases. Deletions cut 7 bases from V and 4 bases from J, with 18 bases between. Germline V CDR1 and CDR2: SQVTM, ANQGSEA. The CDR3 runs 14 residues. The CDR3 loop reads CSAGRGPGPDTQYS. In nucleotides, the CDR3 is TGCAGCGCCGGCCGGGGCCCCGGACCAGATACGCAGTATTCT.

This clonotype was counted only a few times. This chain joins TRBV20-1 and TRBJ2-1, with 9 bases lining up with TRBD2. Germline V gives CDR1 DFQATT, CDR2 SNEGSKA (reference sequence). This CDR3 region has 18 residues. V was clipped by 3 bases and J by 0 bases; unmatched bases: 12. The CDR3 coding sequence is TGCAGTGCTAGGGGGGGGGGTTTAGCGGGAGCCTCCTACAATGAGCAGTTCTTC. It yields the protein CSARGGGLAGASYNEQFF.

The chain carries TRBV27 and TRBJ2-7, with D maybe TRBD1 (6 bases). This CDR3 is 13 amino acids long. V was shortened by 4 bases and J by 3 bases, with 10 bases between the two germline ends. The germline V gene has CDR1 MNHEY and CDR2 SMNVEV (reference sequence). CDR3 loop: CASSSGVLYEQYF. In nucleotides, the CDR3 is TGTGCCAGCAGTTCAGGGGTCCTCTACGAGCAGTACTTC.

This clonotype was counted many times. The chain carries TRBV11-2 and TRBJ1-1; 9 positions match TRBD1. Germline CDR1 and CDR2: SGHAT and FQNNGV. Germline trimming cut 8 bases from V and 4 bases from J; bases unmatched to any gene: 8. The CDR3 runs to 14 residues. This CDR3 reads CASGQGPVVTEAFF. The CDR3 nucleotides are TGTGCCAGCGGACAGGGGCCGGTTGTCACTGAAGCTTTCTTT.

The chain couples TRBV11-2 to TRBJ1-2; 7 bases line up with TRBD1. The CDR3 loop spans 16 amino acids. V lost 2 bases to trimming and J lost 0 bases; unmatched junction nucleotides: 6. Per germline, CDR1 SGHAT and CDR2 FQNNGV. The CDR3 bases are TGTGCCAGCAGCTTAATCATCAGGGGGTCTAACTATGGCTACACCTTC. Amino acid sequence: CASSLIIRGSNYGYTF.

The gene calls are TRBV9 and TRBJ1-5, with D uncertain. This CDR3 is built from 15 residues. Deletions cut 0 bases from V and 5 bases from J, with 12 bases between. Germline assignment: CDR1 SGDLS and CDR2 YYNGEE. This chain's CDR3 is CASSVGPTVDQPQHF. The CDR3 nucleotides read TGTGCCAGCAGCGTAGGTCCCACAGTGGATCAGCCCCAGCATTTT. Based on the CDR3 plus reference TRBV9 and TRBJ1-5, the full variable domain is DSGVTQTPKHLITATGQRVTLRCSPRSGDLSVYWYQQSLDQGLQFLIQYYNGEERAKGNILERFSAQQFPDLHSELNLSSLELGDSALYFCASSVGPTVDQPQHFGDGTRLSIL.

This clonotype was counted a single time. This chain's CDR3 is CASSPGTVGGETQYF. The DNA of the CDR3 is TGCGCCAGCAGCCCCGGGACCGTCGGGGGAGAGACCCAGTACTTC. The chain uses TRBV4-1 and TRBJ2-5; possible D gene TRBD2, 6 bases. This CDR3 is built from 15 residues. Trimming took 4 bases from V and 4 from J, leaving 16 bases between them. Looked up from germline, CDR1 is MGHRA and CDR2 is YSYEKL.

This clonotype showed up just a few times. The chain uses TRBV29-1 and TRBJ2-5, with 8 bases aligning to TRBD1. The germline V gene encodes CDR1 SQVTM and CDR2 ANQGSEA. With V trimmed by 8 bases and J by 4 bases, 15 bases remained unmatched. This CDR3 contains 15 residues. The CDR3 loop is CSIKDRALSPETQYF. Here the CDR3 DNA reads TGCAGCATAAAGGACAGGGCCTTATCCCCAGAGACCCAGTACTTC. The variable domain in full, with the rest retrieved from reference TRBV29-1 and TRBJ2-5, is SAVISQKPSRDICQRGTSLTIQCQVDSQVTMMFWYRQQPGQSLTLIATANQGSEATYESGFVIDKFPISRPNLTFSTLTVSNMSPEDSSIYLCSIKDRALSPETQYFGPGTRLLVL.

There are many counts of this clonotype. DNA for the CDR3: TGTGCCAGCAGTCGGGGGGGACTAGCGGGGAGGAATGAGCAGTTCTTC. It is translated as CASSRGGLAGRNEQFF. The chain uses TRBV6-2 or TRBV6-3 and TRBJ2-1, with TRBD2 identical over 13 bases. This CDR3 has 16 amino acids. V gave up 5 bases and J gave up 7 bases; unmatched junction bases: 8. In germline, CDR1 is MNHEY, CDR2 SVGEGT.

V is TRBV29-1 and J is TRBJ1-1; tentative D call: TRBD1 (5 bases). The length of the CDR3 is 13 residues. Trimming shortened V by 1 base and J by 10 bases, and 16 bases separated the two germline ends. Germline CDR1 and CDR2: SQVTM and ANQGSEA. CDR3 in amino acids: CSVEGGSRTTAFF. DNA for the CDR3: TGCAGCGTTGAAGGGGGCAGCCGGACAACAGCTTTCTTT.

This clonotype occurred many times. This chain joins TRBV7-2 and TRBJ1-2; 7 bases line up with TRBD1. Germline loops: CDR1 SGHTA, CDR2 FQGNSA. CDR3 length: 14 amino acids. With 5 bases clipped from V and 4 bases from J, the junction kept 7 bases outside the gene matches. The DNA of the CDR3 is TGTGCCAGCAGCCTGGGACAGTTCGGCTATGGCTACACCTTC. Protein product: CASSLGQFGYGYTF.

The chain employs TRBV20-1 and TRBJ2-3; D unclear. The germline CDR1 and CDR2 sequences are DFQATT and SNEGSKA (reference sequence). The CDR3 length is 13 residues. Trimming took off 2 bases at V and 0 bases at J, with 6 bases between the two ends. The CDR3 loop reads CSARPGSTDTQYF. CDR3 bases: TGCAGTGCTAGACCCGGGAGCACAGATACGCAGTATTTT.

J is TRBJ2-2 and V is TRBV7-2, with 7 bases matching TRBD2. This CDR3 spans 17 amino acids. The V gene end was trimmed by 5 bases and the J gene end by 1 base; junction bases not matched to a gene: 10. Germline CDR1 reads SGHTA; CDR2 reads FQGNSA. The CDR3 DNA sequence: TGTGCCAGCAGCGAGCGCGAGACTAGCCGGAACACCGGGGAGCTGTTTTTT. It specifies CASSERETSRNTGELFF.